This T cell receptor beta chain comes out of a study of T cells in Graves' hyperthyroidism and ophthalmopathy. Study at large: Before treatment of any kind, peripheral blood was taken at initial diagnosis.

Not enrolled were patients with uncontrolled infection, other autoimmune disease, pregnancy or lactation. Fresh peripheral blood, about 9.3 ml, yielded the PBMCs. Study outcomes and limitations: Most expanded thyroid clonotypes above 0.001 recurred in blood.

RNA transcripts provided the source from which TCR beta CDR3 regions were amplified. First-round RT-PCR targeting the TCR CDR3 was performed with the HTBI primer set. TCRdb re-called the multiplex PCR reads through MiXCR, storing one row per CDR3 protein. The sample has about 640,000 distinct CDR3 sequences; about a fifth are singletons. V was trimmed by 1 base and J by 0 bases, leaving 10 bases between them. Per the germline V gene, CDR1 is GTSNPN and CDR2 is SVGIG (reference sequence). The CDR3 is 14 residues long. This clonotype was detected many times. Its cognate antigen is unknown. Source material: blood. V and J are TRBV30 and TRBJ2-7; D unclear. The receptor's source is a man aged 25 to 45 with Graves' ophthalmopathy. The CDR3 reads CAWSGDWHSYEQYF. The CDR3 DNA sequence: TGTGCCTGGAGTGGCGACTGGCACTCCTACGAGCAGTACTTC.